This T cell receptor beta chain was captured by sequencing in a study of blood T cell repertoires in COVID-19. About the research overall: The origin of the acute and convalescent COVID-19 samples was the United States, Italy and Spain. Sources were T cells, B-cell-depleted T cells, or PBMCs; the material itself was cDNA or gDNA.

Study processing details: For nucleated cells, counts were estimated from reference gene primer amplification. Profiled with immunoSEQ multiplex PCR; TCRdb holds only in-frame clones, not every one. V and J calls plus clone size are reproduced from that table; the DNA served to infer D and trimming. Among more than 250,000 clones listed, around 88% were seen once. The CDR3 spans 14 residues. V lost 3 bases and J 0 bases, leaving 10 bases between the germline ends. Per germline, CDR1 SGDLS and CDR2 YYNGEE. V gene TRBV9 combines with J gene TRBJ2-7; D is undetermined. The clonotype comes from a woman in her 50s with acute or convalescent COVID-19. Sequenced sample: peripheral blood. The DNA for the CDR3 is TGTGCCAGCAGCGGGTTAACGAGCTCCTACGAGCAGTACTTC. Its translation: CASSGLTSSYEQYF.